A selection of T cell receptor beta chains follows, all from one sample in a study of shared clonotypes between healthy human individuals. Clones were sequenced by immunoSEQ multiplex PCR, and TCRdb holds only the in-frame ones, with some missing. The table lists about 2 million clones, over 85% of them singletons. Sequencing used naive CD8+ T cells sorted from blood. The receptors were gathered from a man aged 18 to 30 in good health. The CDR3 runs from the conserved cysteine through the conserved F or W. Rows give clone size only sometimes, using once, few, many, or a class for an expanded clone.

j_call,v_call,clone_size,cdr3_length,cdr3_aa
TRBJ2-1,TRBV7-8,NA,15,CASSTTTGGGNEQFF
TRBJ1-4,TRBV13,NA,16,CASSFQGQPGGEKLFF
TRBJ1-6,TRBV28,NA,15,CASSSGISYNSPLHF
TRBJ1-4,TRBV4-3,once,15,CASSQVGVFNEKLFF
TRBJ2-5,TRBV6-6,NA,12,CASSLSGETQYF
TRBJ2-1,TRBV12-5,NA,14,CASGLPGTYNEQFF
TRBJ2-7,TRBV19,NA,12,CASSQDYYEQYF
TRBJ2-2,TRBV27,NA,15,CASSLGRGRTGELFF
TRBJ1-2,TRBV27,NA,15,CASSSGQGTNYGYTF
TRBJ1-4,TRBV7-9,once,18,CASSPHRGTRGDYGKLFF
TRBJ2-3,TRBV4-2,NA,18,CASSLKDWGPGHTDTQYF
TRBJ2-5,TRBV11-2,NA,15,CASSLDPWVQETQYF
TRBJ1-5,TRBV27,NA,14,CASSLQGLGQPQHF
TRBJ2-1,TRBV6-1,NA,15,CASKRKELPYNEQFF
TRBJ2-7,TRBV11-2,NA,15,CASSFGTYSSYEQYF
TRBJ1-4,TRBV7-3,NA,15,CASSPTGQGLEKLFF
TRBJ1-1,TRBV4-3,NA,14,CASSPLGGAEVAFF
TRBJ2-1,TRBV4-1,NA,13,CASSQEMGNEQFF
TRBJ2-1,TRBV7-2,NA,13,CASSLYGGNEQFF
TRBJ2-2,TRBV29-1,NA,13,CSVGQVYTGELFF
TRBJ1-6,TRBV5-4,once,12,CASSWDESPLHF
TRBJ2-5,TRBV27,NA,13,CASSLFRGETQYF
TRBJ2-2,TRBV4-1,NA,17,CASSFRGQTLNTGELFF
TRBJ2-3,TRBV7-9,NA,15,CASSSGQGAGDTQYF
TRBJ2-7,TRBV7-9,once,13,CASTPTSSYEQYF
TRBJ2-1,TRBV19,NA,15,CASSEASGGPSEQFF
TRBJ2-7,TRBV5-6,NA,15,CASSRDREGFYEQYF
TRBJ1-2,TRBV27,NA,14,CASSLIGGRTGYTF
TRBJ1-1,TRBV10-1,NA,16,CASSESIGGSNTEAFF
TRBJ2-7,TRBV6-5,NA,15,CASSYSNPGTYEQYF
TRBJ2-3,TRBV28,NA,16,CASSLSGTGGRDTQYF
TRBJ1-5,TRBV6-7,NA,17,CASTAGYRGPSNQPQHF
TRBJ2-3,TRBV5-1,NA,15,CASSLEGFSTDTQYF
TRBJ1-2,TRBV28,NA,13,CASSFLEYYGYTF
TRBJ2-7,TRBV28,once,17,CASSSHIQGGGADEQYF
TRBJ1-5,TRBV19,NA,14,CASRTGDSNQPQHF
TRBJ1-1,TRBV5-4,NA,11,CASNYRGQAFF
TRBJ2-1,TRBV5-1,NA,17,CASSLLGTSSSYNEQFF
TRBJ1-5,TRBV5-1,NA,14,CASSLEGGIQPQHF
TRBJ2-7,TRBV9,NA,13,CASSPASSYEQYF
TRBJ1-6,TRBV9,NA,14,CASGYGSGDSPLHF
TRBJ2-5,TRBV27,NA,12,CASRGGRETQYF
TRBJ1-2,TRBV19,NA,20,CASSIDLLSDTRGPLYGYTF
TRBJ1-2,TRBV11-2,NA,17,CASSLGTGGPDNYGYTF
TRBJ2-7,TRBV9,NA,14,CASSVGGQYYEQYF
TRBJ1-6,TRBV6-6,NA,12,CASMGRDSPLHF
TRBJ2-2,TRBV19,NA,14,CASSPGAGTGELFF
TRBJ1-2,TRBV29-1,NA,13,CSVEGRGPEGYTF
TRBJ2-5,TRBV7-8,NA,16,CASSPLGTGNRETQYF
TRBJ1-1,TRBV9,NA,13,CASSLSRQGEAFF
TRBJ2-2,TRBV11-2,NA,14,CASSLGANTGELFF
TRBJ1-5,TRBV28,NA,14,CASSRGEANQPQHF
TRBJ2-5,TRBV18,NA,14,CASSPLGQKETQYF
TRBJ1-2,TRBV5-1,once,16,CASSSLTGPSAYGYTF
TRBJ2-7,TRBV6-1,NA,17,CASSVSISGLADYEQYF
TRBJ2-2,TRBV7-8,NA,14,CASSSQGYTGELFF
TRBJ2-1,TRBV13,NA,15,CASSPGTGLYNEQFF
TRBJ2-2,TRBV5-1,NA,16,CASSFGSGSLAGELFF
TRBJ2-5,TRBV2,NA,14,CASTGAGYSETQYF